This T cell receptor beta chain was recovered during a study of Ad26.COV2.S vaccination and SARS-CoV-2 variants. Study overall: Once, or twice with 56 days between doses, Ad26.COV2.S was given intramuscularly. Study outcomes and limitations: Higher spike-specific TCR breadth was found in vaccine recipients than in placebo recipients. Comparability of non-spike TCR breadth was observed across vaccine and placebo recipients.

Noted treatment: around 19 received Ad26.COV2.S at low or high dose, single or two shots; about 5 received placebo; per-sample allocation not given. Sampling was done on day 63 after the first vaccine or placebo injection. From germline, CDR1 is SNHLY and CDR2 FYNNEI. This CDR3 is 14 amino acids long. V was pared by 6 bases and J by 0 bases, with 12 bases between. Regarding this clone: Its antigen is as yet unknown.

The protocol was immunoSEQ multiplex PCR, while the TCRdb copy is restricted to in-frame clones and leaves out a portion. In the table there are around 450,000 clones, roughly 91% of which are singletons. The sequences come from peripheral blood, collected in a trial of Ad26.COV2.S vaccine versus placebo. The chain joins TRBV2 to TRBJ2-7; TRBD1 is a possible D gene (6 bases). The sequence derives from a person aged 18-60 years who received the Ad26.COV2.S COVID-19 vaccine or a placebo. CDR3 bases: TGTGCCAGCAGGATAACAGGGAACTCCTACGAGCAGTACTTC. As protein: CASRITGNSYEQYF.